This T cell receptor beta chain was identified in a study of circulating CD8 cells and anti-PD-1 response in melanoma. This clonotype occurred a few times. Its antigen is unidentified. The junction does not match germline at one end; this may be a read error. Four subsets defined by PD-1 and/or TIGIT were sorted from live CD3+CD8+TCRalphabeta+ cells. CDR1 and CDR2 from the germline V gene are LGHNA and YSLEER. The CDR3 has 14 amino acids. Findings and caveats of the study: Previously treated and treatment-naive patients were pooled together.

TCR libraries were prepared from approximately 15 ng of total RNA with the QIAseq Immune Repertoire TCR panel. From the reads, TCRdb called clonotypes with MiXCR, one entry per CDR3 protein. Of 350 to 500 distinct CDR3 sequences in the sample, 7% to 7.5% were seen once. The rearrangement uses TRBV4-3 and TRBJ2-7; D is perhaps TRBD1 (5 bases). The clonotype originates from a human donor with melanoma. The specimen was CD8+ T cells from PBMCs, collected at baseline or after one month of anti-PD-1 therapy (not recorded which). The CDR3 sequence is CASSEDRSAYEQYF. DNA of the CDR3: TGCGCCAGCAGCGAAGACAGATCCGCCTACGAGCAGTACTTC.